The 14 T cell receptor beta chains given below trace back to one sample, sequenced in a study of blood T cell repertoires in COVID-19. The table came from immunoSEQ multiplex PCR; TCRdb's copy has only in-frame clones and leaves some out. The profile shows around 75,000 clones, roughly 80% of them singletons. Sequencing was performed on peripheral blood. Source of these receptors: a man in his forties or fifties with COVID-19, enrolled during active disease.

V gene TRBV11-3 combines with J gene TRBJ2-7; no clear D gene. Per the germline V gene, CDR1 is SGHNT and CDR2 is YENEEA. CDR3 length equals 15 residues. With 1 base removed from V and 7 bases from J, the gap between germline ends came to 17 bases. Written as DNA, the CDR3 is TGTGCCAGCAGCTTAGGCTTGGGCCCCGTCTCGGAGCAGTACTTC. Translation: CASSLGLGPVSEQYF.

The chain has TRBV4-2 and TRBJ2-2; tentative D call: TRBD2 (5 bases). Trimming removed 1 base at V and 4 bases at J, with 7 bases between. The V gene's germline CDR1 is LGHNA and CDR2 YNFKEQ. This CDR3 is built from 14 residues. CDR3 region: CASSQGTLTGELFF. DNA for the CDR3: TGTGCCAGCAGCCAAGGGACTCTCACCGGGGAGCTGTTTTTT.

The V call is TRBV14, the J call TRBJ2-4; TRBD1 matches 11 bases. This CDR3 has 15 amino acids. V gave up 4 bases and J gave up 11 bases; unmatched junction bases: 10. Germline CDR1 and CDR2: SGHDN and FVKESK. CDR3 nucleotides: TGTGCCAGCAGCCTACGGACAGGGGGCCTGGTCCTTCAGTACTTC. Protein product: CASSLRTGGLVLQYF.

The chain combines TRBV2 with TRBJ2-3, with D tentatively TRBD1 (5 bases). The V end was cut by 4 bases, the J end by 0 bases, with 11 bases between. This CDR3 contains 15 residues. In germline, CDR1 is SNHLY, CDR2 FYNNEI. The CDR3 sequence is CASSGAQGSTDTQYF. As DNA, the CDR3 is TGTGCCAGCAGTGGGGCCCAGGGAAGCACAGATACGCAGTATTTT.

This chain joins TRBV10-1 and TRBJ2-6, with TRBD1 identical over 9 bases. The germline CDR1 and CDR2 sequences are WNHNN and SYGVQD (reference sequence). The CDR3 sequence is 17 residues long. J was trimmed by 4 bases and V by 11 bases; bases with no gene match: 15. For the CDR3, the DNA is TGCGCCGGCCGGGACAGGGTCCTCCCGCGGGGGGCCAACGTCCTGACTTTC. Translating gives CAGRDRVLPRGANVLTF.

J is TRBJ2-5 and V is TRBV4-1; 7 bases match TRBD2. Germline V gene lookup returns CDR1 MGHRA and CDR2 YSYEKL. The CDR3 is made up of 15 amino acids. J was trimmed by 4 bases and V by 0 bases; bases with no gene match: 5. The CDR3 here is CASSQEGRGGETQYF. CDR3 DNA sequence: TGCGCCAGCAGCCAAGAAGGGAGGGGCGGAGAGACCCAGTACTTC.

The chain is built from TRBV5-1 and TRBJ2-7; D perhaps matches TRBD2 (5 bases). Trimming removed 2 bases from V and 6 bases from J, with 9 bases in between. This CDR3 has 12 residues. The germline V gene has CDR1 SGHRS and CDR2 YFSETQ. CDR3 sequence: CASSFGVGEQYF. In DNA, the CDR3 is TGCGCCAGCAGCTTCGGGGTTGGCGAGCAGTACTTC.

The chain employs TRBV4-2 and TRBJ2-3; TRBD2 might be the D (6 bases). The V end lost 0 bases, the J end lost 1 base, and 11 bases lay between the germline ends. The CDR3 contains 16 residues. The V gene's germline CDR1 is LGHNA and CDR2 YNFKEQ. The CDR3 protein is CASSQEEGTGTDTQYF. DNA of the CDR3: TGTGCCAGCAGCCAAGAGGAGGGGACTGGCACAGATACGCAGTATTTT.

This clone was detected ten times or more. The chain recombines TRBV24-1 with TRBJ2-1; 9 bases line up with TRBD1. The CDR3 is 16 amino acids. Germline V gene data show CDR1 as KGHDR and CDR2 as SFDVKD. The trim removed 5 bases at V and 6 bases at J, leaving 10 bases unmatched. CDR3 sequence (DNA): TGTGCCACCAGTGTACCGGGACAGGGAGGAGGCAATGAGCAGTTCTTC. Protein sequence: CATSVPGQGGGNEQFF.

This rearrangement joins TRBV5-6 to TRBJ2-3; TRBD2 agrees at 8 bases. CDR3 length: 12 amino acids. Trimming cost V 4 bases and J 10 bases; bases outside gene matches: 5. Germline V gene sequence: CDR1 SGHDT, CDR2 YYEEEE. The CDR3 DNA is TGTGCCAGCAGCCTTAGCGGGACGGCGCAGTATTTT. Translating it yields CASSLSGTAQYF.

The CDR3 sequence is CASSLGLEQYF. The CDR3 region has the DNA TGCGCCAGCAGCTTGGGTCTCGAGCAGTACTTC. The chain combines TRBV5-1 with TRBJ2-7; D call uncertain. Germline-derived CDR1 and CDR2 are SGHRS and YFSETQ. The CDR3 runs to 11 residues. V was shortened by 0 bases and J by 6 bases, with 4 bases between the two germline ends.

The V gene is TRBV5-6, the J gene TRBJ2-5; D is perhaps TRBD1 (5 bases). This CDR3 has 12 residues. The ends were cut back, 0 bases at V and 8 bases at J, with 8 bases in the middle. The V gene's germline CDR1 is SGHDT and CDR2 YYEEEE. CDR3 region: CASSLGQTTQYF. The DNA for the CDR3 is TGTGCCAGCAGCTTGGGACAGACAACCCAGTACTTC.

CDR3 bases: TGTGCCAGCAGCCACGAGAGGTCAGGGGTTCGGGGCACTGAAGCTTTCTTT. This sequence encodes CASSHERSGVRGTEAFF. This chain joins TRBV3-1 (or the pseudogene TRBV3-2) and TRBJ1-1; D might be TRBD1 (6 bases). Germline loops: CDR1 LGHDT, CDR2 YNNKEL (reference sequence). CDR3 length: 17 amino acids. Trimming shortened V by 3 bases and J by 4 bases, and 21 bases separated the two germline ends.

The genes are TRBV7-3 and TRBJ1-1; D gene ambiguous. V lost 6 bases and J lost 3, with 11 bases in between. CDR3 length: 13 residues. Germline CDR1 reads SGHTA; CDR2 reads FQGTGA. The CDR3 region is CASSRGGYTEAFF. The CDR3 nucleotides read TGTGCCAGCAGTCGCGGAGGGTACACTGAAGCTTTCTTT.